This T cell receptor (beta chain) was captured by sequencing in a study of graft-versus-host responses after intestinal transplantation. Turning to this clone: Its cognate antigen is unknown.

CDR1 is SGHRS and CDR2 is YFSETQ in the germline V gene. The V and J ends lost 4 bases and 6 bases, in that order; junction bases with no gene match: 6. The CDR3 runs to 14 residues. Profiling relied on immunoSEQ multiplex PCR, and the TCRdb table lists in-frame clones only, not all of them. The sample carries tens of thousands of clones, 84% recorded once. This chain uses TRBV5-1 with TRBJ1-1; 10 nucleotides align to TRBD1. The sequence derives from a human donor who was the organ donor for an intestinal transplant. The sample was unstimulated CD4+ T cells sorted from spleen or lymph node cells, taken before transplant. The DNA for the CDR3 is TGCGCCAGCAGCCAGACAGGGGGCGTTGCTGAAGCTTTCTTT. Protein sequence: CASSQTGGVAEAFF.